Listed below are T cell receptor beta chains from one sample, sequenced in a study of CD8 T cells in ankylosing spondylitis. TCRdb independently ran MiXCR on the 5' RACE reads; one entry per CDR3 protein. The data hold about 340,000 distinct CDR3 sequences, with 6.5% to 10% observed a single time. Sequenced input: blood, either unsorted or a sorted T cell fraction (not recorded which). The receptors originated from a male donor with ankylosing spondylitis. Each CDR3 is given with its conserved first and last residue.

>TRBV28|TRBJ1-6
CASSLNRQLHNSPLHF
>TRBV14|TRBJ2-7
CASSQDRGSFSYEQYF
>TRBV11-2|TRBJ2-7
CASSLGQIFYEQYF
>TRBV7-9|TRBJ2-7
CASVGRDALSAYEQYF
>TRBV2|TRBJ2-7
CAIDLRQGPYEQYF
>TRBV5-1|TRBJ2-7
CASSSPTGHEQYF
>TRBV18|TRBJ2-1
CASSPGAKVVYNEQFF
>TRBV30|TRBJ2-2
CAWSPDPPNTGELFF
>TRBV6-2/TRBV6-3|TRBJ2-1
CASSQRTSGYSYNEQFF
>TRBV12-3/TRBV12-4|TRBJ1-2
CASSFLSNYGYTF
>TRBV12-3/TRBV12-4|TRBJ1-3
CASSLAGSGNTIYF
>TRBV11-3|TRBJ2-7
CASSLGPGSYEQYF
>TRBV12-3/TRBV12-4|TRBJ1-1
CASSFLDEAFF
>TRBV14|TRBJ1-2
CASSQAGLGYGYTF
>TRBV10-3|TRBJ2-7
CAISAGTSGRNEQYF
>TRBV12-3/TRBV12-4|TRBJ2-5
CASSLGSIQETQYF
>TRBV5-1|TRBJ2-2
CASSLPPTGNTGELFF
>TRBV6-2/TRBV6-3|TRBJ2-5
CASSYLPEEGPRETQYF
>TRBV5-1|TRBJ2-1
CASNRDRVLGEQFF
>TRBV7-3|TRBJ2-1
CASSPRAQGPYNEQFF
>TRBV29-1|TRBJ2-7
CSGGQDTYEQYF
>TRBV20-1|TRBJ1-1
CSARNPGQGKGTEAFF
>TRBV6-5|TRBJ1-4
CASSYSGATNEKLFF
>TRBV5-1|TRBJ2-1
CASSLAGRSGDESEQFF
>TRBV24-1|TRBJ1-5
CATSDGTGGGQPQHF
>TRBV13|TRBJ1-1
CASSLGGRGLEAFF
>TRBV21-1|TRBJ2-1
CASSKHWPSGYNEQFF
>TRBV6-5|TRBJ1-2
CASSYRSGGYTF
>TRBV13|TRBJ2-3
CASSLEDTDTQYF
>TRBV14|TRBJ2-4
CASSPVVGTTGNIQYF
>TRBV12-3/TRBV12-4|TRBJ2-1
CASSPPGGPTPNEQFF
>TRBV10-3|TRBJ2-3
CAISESMAGGRDTQYF
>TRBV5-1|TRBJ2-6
CASSAGTGASGANVLTF
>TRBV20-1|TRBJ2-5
CSAQGDSKGSQYF
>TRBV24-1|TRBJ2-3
CATSDSGGAGADTQYF
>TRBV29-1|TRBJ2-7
CSVGQGFEQYF
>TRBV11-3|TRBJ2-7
CASSAHGLAGGGEQYF
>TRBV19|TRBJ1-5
CASQWGFQYSNQPQHF
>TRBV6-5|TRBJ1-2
CASSSGADRYSINYGYTF
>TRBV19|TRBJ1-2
CASNTAGGFGYTF
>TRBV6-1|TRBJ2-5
CASRKTGLQETQYF